The next 4 T cell receptor beta chains were all read from a single sample in a study of T-cell memory formation after mild COVID-19. TCRdb recomputed calls from the 5' RACE reads with MiXCR, one row per CDR3 protein. The table includes roughly 300,000 distinct CDR3 sequences, approximately 15% detected once. The sequencing sample was made of PBMCs or a T cell subset sorted from them (not recorded which). The receptor set was obtained from a man between 18 and 35 years old who had mild COVID-19 (a few samples of this study predate the infection). Cell type and time point are not known.

This clonotype was observed a few times. V is TRBV27 and J is TRBJ2-7; TRBD2 aligns across 10 bases. V shed 2 bases, J shed 5 bases, and the junction held 3 bases outside the gene matches. The germline V gene has CDR1 MNHEY and CDR2 SMNVEV (reference sequence). The CDR3 contains 14 residues. The CDR3 region is CASSLLAGVHEQYF. DNA for the CDR3: TGTGCCAGCAGTTTACTAGCGGGGGTGCACGAGCAGTACTTC.

The chain has TRBV6-2 or TRBV6-3 and TRBJ2-4; D possibly matches TRBD1 or TRBD2 (5 bases each). Germline V gene sequence: CDR1 MNHEY, CDR2 SVGEGT. The CDR3 is made up of 15 amino acids. The V gene lost 1 base and the J gene lost 7 bases, with 14 bases spanning the gap. The CDR3 DNA follows: TGTGCCAGCAGTTACTGGGGGTCTCGGACCAACATTCAGTACTTC. As protein: CASSYWGSRTNIQYF.

This clonotype was counted a few times. The CDR3 protein is CASSLGRPGNNEQFF. The CDR3 DNA is TGTGCCAGCAGCTTGGGGAGACCGGGAAACAATGAGCAGTTCTTC. The chain couples TRBV7-2 to TRBJ2-1; D is possibly TRBD2 (5 bases). V dropped 3 bases and J dropped 5 bases, with 14 bases sitting between them. Per the germline V gene, CDR1 is SGHTA and CDR2 is FQGNSA. This CDR3 is built from 15 residues.

This rearrangement joins TRBV4-1 to TRBJ1-4; D is undetermined. The germline V gene encodes CDR1 MGHRA and CDR2 YSYEKL. V lost 0 bases, J lost 8 bases, and 13 bases lay in between. The CDR3 has 15 residues. As DNA, the CDR3 is TGCGCCAGCAGCCAAGATCCGGCAGTTGACGAAAAACTGTTTTTT. Encoded protein: CASSQDPAVDEKLFF.